This T cell receptor (beta chain) appears in the sequencing data of a study of CD4 T cells in relation to SARS-CoV-2 and coronaviruses. General observations from the study: This crossreactivity analysis covered spike protein alone, no other viral proteins. SARS-CoV-2-driven expansion was significantly weaker in crossreactive than monoreactive clones.

Of note for this clone: The antigen is undetermined.

Only in-frame clones appear in the TCRdb table, and some are missing; sequencing was by immunoSEQ multiplex PCR. The repertoire holds about 26,000 clones, with just under 75% as singletons. The CDR3 contains 14 residues. V gave up 4 bases and J gave up 2 bases, with 8 bases separating them. Germline V gene sequence: CDR1 SGHAT, CDR2 FQNNGV. CD4+ T cells from unexposed donors were obtained before the COVID-19 pandemic (2011-2018). After about 10 days of culture, CD4+ T cells were isolated. Cells permitting, SARS-CoV-2 S/N and four cold-coronavirus spikes were tested on unexposed-donor CD4+ T cells. The source is a human donor in good health. Sample: CD4+ T cells from PBMCs, cultured in vitro. V and J are TRBV11-2 and TRBJ2-2; D is undetermined. The CDR3 spells CASSSKYNTGELFF. In DNA form, the CDR3 reads TGTGCCAGCAGCTCCAAATACAACACCGGGGAGCTGTTTTTT.